What follows are 11 T cell receptor beta chains derived from one specimen sequenced in a study of T-cell memory formation after mild COVID-19. TCRdb passed the 5' RACE reads through MiXCR, listing each CDR3 protein once. Altogether 150,000 to 200,000 distinct CDR3 sequences are present, around 30% being singletons, with the ten largest covering 9.5% to 15%. The sequencing input was PBMCs or a T cell subset sorted from them (not recorded which). Receptors originate from an adult woman who had mild COVID-19 (a few samples of this study predate the infection). Cell type and time point are not known.

This chain connects TRBV7-3 to TRBJ1-1, with a tentative D call TRBD1 (5 bases). Looked up from germline, CDR1 is SGHTA and CDR2 is FQGTGA. The CDR3 is 13 residues long. Deletions cut 2 bases from V and 8 bases from J, with 12 bases between. CDR3 region: CASSLYVGPEAFF. For the CDR3, the DNA is TGTGCCAGCAGCTTATACGTGGGGCCCGAAGCTTTCTTT.

This rearrangement joins TRBV7-3 to TRBJ2-6; 11 nucleotides line up with TRBD1. Germline V gene data show CDR1 as SGHTA and CDR2 as FQGTGA. The CDR3 length is 17 residues. After removal of 5 bases from V and 4 bases from J, the junction contained 7 bases not matched to a gene. The CDR3 bases are TGTGCCAGCAGCCTAGGACAGGGGGCGCGGGGGGCCAACGTCCTGACTTTC. Protein sequence: CASSLGQGARGANVLTF.

This clonotype has just a few counts. V usage is TRBV3-1 and J usage is TRBJ2-3, with unresolved D. V gave up 2 bases and J gave up 2 bases, with 14 bases separating them. The CDR3 has 16 amino acids. Per germline, CDR1 LGHDT and CDR2 YNNKEL (reference sequence). CDR3 amino acids: CASSQFVGGDTDTQYF. The CDR3 nucleotides read TGTGCCAGCAGCCAATTCGTGGGCGGTGACACAGATACGCAGTATTTT.

The V call is TRBV7-3, the J call TRBJ1-5, with 7 bases aligning to TRBD1. The junction had 14 bases not matched to a gene; V was cut back by 3 bases and J by 0 bases. CDR1 and CDR2 from the germline V gene are SGHTA and FQGTGA. This CDR3 contains 19 residues. The CDR3 sequence is CASSFYADRRTPSNQPQHF. CDR3 sequence (DNA): TGTGCCAGCAGCTTCTACGCGGACAGGCGTACGCCTAGCAATCAGCCCCAGCATTTT.

CDR3 loop: CSAPGQGYEQYF. In nucleotides, the CDR3 is TGCAGTGCTCCGGGACAGGGATACGAGCAGTACTTC. The chain employs TRBV20-1 and TRBJ2-7; 9 bases are a match to TRBD1. The length of the CDR3 is 12 residues. Trimming cost V 5 bases and J 4 bases; bases outside gene matches: 3. Germline V gene lookup returns CDR1 DFQATT and CDR2 SNEGSKA (reference sequence).

This clonotype was seen only a few times. The chain joins TRBV12-3 or TRBV12-4 to TRBJ2-5, with D possibly TRBD2 on 6 matching bases. The V and J ends lost 8 bases and 5 bases respectively, with 9 bases between them. The CDR3 sequence is 11 residues long. In DNA form, the CDR3 reads TGTGCCAGCGGGGGGTTTGAGACCCAGTACTTC. Translating gives CASGGFETQYF.

V and J are TRBV18 and TRBJ1-1; 8 bases are shared with TRBD1. The length of the CDR3 is 16 residues. V was clipped by 3 bases and J by 7 bases; unmatched bases: 13. Germline-derived CDR1 and CDR2 are KGHSH and LQKENI. The DNA for the CDR3 is TGTGCCAGCTCACCTTTCTCCACCGGGACAGGATTTGAAGCTTTCTTT. It yields the protein CASSPFSTGTGFEAFF.

This clonotype has more than one count but fewer than ten. The chain couples TRBV15 to TRBJ1-2, with a weak D call TRBD1 (5 bases). Germline loops: CDR1 LNHNV, CDR2 YYDKDF (reference sequence). The length of the CDR3 is 19 residues. V lost 0 bases, J lost 1 base, and 21 bases lay in between. CDR3 sequence reads: CATSRDPGAGSTFNYGYTF. The CDR3 DNA reads as TGTGCCACCAGCAGAGATCCCGGGGCAGGTTCGACTTTTAACTATGGCTACACCTTC. Combining the CDR3 with reference TRBV15 and TRBJ1-2 gives the whole variable domain DAMVIQNPRYQVTQFGKPVTLSCSQTLNHNVMYWYQQKSSQAPKLLFHYYDKDFNNEADTPDNFQSRRPNTSFCFLDIRSPGLGDTAMYLCATSRDPGAGSTFNYGYTFGSGTRLTVV.

This clonotype has just one count. The rearrangement joins TRBV12-3 or TRBV12-4 to TRBJ1-2, with a weak D call TRBD1 (5 bases). The CDR3 is 15 amino acids. Trimming stripped 0 bases from V and 4 bases from J, with 12 bases between. The CDR3 protein is CASSLAVAGSYGYTF. CDR3 in DNA: TGTGCCAGCAGTTTAGCGGTGGCAGGGAGCTATGGCTACACCTTC.

This rearrangement joins TRBV5-1 to TRBJ1-1; 7 positions match TRBD1. Per the germline V gene, CDR1 is SGHRS and CDR2 is YFSETQ. The CDR3 totals 18 residues. With 3 bases clipped from V and 4 bases from J, the junction kept 18 bases outside the gene matches. The CDR3 region is CASSSPTGKRVWGTEAFF. The CDR3 DNA follows: TGCGCCAGCAGCTCCCCGACAGGGAAGAGGGTATGGGGCACTGAAGCTTTCTTT.

The chain carries TRBV23-1 and TRBJ2-1; 9 bases map to TRBD2. TRBV23-1 is given ORF status, its function remaining uncertain. V trimming: 7 bases; J trimming: 7 bases; junction bases outside the gene matches: 29. The CDR3 consists of 21 residues. The DNA of the CDR3 is TGCGCCAGCACCCGACCAAAAACCCACCCTAGCGGGAAGGGGGTAGGGAATGAGCAGTTCTTC. The encoded protein is CASTRPKTHPSGKGVGNEQFF.